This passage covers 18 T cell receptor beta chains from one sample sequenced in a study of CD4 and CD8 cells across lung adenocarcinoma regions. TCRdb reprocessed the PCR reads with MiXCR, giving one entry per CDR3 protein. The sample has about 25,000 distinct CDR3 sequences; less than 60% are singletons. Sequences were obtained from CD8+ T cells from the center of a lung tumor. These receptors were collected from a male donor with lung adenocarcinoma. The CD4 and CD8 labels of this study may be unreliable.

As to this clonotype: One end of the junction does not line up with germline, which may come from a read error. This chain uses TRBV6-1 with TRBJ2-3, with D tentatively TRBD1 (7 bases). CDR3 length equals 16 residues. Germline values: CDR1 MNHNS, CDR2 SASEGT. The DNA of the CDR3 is TGTGCCAGCAGGGAAAGGGGGCGGAGGGACCCAGAGACGCAGTATTTC. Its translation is CASRERGRRDPETQYF.

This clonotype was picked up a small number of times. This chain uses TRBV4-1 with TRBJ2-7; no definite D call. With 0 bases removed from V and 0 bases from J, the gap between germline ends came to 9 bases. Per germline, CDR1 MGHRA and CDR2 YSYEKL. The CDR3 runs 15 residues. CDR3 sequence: CASSQDRASSYEQYF. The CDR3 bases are TGCGCCAGCAGCCAAGATAGAGCCAGCTCCTACGAGCAGTACTTC.

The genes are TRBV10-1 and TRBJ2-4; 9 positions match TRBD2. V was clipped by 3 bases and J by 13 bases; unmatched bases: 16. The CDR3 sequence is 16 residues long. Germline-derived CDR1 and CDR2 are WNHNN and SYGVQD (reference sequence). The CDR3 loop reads CASSDRREGPYNEQYF. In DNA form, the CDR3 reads TGCGCCAGCAGTGACAGGCGGGAGGGCCCCTACAATGAGCAGTACTTC.

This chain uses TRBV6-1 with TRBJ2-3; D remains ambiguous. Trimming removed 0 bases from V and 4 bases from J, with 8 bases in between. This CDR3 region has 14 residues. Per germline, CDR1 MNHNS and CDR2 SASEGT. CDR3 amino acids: CASSEAFPPDTQYF. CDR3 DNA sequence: TGTGCCAGCAGTGAAGCATTTCCGCCAGATACGCAGTATTTT.

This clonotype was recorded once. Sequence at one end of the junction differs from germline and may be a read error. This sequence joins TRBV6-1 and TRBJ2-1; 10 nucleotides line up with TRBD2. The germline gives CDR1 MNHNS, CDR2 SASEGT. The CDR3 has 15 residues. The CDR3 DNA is TGTGCCAGCAGATCAGGGACTAGCGTATACGATGAGCAGTATTTC. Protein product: CASRSGTSVYDEQYF.

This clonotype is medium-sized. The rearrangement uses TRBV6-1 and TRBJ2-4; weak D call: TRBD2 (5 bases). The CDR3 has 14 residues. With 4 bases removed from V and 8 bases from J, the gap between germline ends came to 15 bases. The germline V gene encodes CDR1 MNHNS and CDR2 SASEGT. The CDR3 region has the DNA TGTGCCAGCAGTGCTTGGAGGCCTGGGGACATTCAGTACTTC. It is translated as CASSAWRPGDIQYF.

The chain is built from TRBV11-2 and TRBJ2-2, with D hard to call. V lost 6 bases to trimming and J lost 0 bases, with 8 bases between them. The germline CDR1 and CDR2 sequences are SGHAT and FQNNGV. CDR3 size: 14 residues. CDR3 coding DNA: TGTGCCAGCAGGGTAGCTCCGAACACCGGGGAGCTGTTTTTT. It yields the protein CASRVAPNTGELFF.

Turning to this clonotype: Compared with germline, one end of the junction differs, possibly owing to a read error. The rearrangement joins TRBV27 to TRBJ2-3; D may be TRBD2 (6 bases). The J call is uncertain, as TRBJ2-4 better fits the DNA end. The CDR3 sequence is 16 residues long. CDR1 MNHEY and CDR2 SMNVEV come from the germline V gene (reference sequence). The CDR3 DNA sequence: TGTGCCAGCAGTTTATCGGGGGGAGGCGCCAAAAACACTCAGTACTTC. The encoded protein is CASSLSGGGAKNTQYF.

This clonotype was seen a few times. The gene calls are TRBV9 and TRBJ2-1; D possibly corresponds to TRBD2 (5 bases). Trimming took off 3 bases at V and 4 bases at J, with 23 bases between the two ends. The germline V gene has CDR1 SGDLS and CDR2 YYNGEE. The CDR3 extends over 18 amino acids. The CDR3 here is CASSGSDITAAKYNEQFF. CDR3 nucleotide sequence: TGTGCCAGCAGCGGATCTGATATAACAGCGGCAAAATACAATGAGCAGTTCTTC.

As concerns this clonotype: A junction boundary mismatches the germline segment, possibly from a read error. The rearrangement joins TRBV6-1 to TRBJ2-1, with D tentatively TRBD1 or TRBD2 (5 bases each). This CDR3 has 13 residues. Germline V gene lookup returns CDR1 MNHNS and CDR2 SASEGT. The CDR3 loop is CASSPPGTTEQFF. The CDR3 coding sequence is TGTGCCAGCAGTCCCCCCGGGACCACTGAGCAGTTTTTT.

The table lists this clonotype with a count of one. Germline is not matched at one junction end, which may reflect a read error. The CDR3 nucleotides are TGTGCCAGCGGTGAATGCGGGAGGGGCAAAGAGACGCAGTACTTC. This encodes CASGECGRGKETQYF. The chain has TRBV25-1 and TRBJ2-3, with TRBD2 matching 9 bases. The J call is uncertain, as TRBJ2-7 better fits the DNA end. The CDR3 spans 15 residues. CDR1 and CDR2 from the germline V gene are MGHDK and SYGVNS.

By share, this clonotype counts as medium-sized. CDR3 protein: CASSRAGGLLNTQYF. DNA for the CDR3: TGTGCCAGCAGTCGAGCGGGAGGACTCTTGAATACGCAGTATTTT. The chain is built from TRBV6-1 and TRBJ2-3, with TRBD2 matching 9 bases. Per germline, CDR1 MNHNS and CDR2 SASEGT. Losses at the gene ends were 5 bases for V and 7 bases for J; bases not matched to a gene: 10. The CDR3 length is 15 residues.

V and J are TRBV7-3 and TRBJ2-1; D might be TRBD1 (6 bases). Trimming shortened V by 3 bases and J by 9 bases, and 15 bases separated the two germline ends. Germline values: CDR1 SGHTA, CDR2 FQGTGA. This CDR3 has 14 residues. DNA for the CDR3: TGTGCCAGCAGCTTCATTGGCAGGGGCGGTGAGCAGTTCTTC. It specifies CASSFIGRGGEQFF.

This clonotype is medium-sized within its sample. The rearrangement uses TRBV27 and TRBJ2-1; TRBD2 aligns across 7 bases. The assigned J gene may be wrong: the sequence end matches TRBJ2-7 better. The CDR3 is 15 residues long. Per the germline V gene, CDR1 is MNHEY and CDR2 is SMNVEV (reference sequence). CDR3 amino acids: CASRPSGSGAYEQYF. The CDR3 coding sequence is TGTGCCAGCCGACCTAGCGGCTCCGGGGCCTACGAGCAGTACTTC.

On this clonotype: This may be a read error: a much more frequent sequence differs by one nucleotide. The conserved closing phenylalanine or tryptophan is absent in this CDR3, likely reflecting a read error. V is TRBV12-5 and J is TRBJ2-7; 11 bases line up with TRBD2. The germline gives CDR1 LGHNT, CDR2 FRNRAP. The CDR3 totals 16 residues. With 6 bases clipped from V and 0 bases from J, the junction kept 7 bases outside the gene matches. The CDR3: CASGSDSGRVSYEQYS. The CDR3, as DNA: TGTGCTAGTGGATCAGATAGCGGGAGGGTCTCCTACGAGCAGTACTCC.

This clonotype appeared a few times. The CDR3: CASSTPGLAGGPVRETQYF. The CDR3 DNA reads as TGCGCCAGCAGCACCCCGGGACTAGCGGGAGGGCCTGTCAGAGAGACCCAGTACTTC. The chain has TRBV4-1 and TRBJ2-1, with 16 bases fitting TRBD2. The J call may not be correct, given that the DNA end is closer to TRBJ2-5. Germline V CDR1 and CDR2: MGHRA, YSYEKL. The CDR3 runs 19 residues.

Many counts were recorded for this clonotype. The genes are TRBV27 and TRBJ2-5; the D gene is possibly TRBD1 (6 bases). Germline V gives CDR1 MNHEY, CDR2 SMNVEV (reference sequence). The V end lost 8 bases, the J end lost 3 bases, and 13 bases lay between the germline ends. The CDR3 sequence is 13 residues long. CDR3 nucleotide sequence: TGTGCCAGCGCCAACAGGGTAGAAGAGACCCAGTACTTC. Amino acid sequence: CASANRVEETQYF.

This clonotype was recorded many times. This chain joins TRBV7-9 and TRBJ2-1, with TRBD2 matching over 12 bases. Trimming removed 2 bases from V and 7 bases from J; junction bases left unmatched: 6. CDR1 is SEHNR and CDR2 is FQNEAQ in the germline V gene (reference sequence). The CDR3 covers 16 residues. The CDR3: CASSLSRLAGVNEQFF. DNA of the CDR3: TGTGCCAGCAGCTTATCCCGACTAGCGGGAGTTAATGAGCAGTTCTTC. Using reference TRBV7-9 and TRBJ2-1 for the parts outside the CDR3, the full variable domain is DTGVSQNPRHKITKRGQNVTFRCDPISEHNRLYWYRQTLGQGPEFLTYFQNEAQLEKSRLLSDRFSAERPKGSFSTLEIQRTEQGDSAMYLCASSLSRLAGVNEQFFGPGTRLTVL.